These 5 T cell receptor beta chains originate from one sample sequenced in a study of T cell responses to AZD1222 COVID-19 vaccine. Assay used: immunoSEQ multiplex PCR; TCRdb lists only in-frame clones, some missing. Altogether 120,000 to 150,000 clones are present, approximately 90% being singletons, with the ten largest covering over 3%. The sequencing used peripheral blood, collected 28 days after the second AZD1222 dose. All receptors derive from an adult who received the AZD1222 COVID-19 vaccine.

V usage is TRBV29-1 and J usage is TRBJ2-7; 7 bases are a match to TRBD1. V gave up 5 bases and J gave up 3 bases; unmatched junction bases: 10. CDR1 is SQVTM and CDR2 is ANQGSEA in the germline V gene. The CDR3 is 14 amino acids. CDR3 sequence (DNA): TGCAGCGTTTTGGACAGGCCTCCTGACTACGAGCAGTACTTC. It translates to CSVLDRPPDYEQYF.

The chain links TRBV2 to TRBJ2-1; 7 bases map to TRBD1. The V segment lost 6 bases and the J segment 8 bases; nucleotides outside the gene matches: 16. This CDR3 spans 16 amino acids. The germline gives CDR1 SNHLY, CDR2 FYNNEI. CDR3 sequence reads: CASSPQGSVTGHEQFF. The CDR3 DNA sequence: TGTGCCAGCAGCCCACAGGGGTCGGTGACTGGGCATGAGCAGTTCTTC.

The chain has TRBV9 and TRBJ1-3; D gene ambiguous. Germline CDR1 is SGDLS and CDR2 is YYNGEE. The CDR3 is 14 residues long. Trimming took 2 bases from V and 4 from J, leaving 10 bases between them. The CDR3 DNA is TGTGCCAGCAGCGTTTGGAAGGCCGGAAACACCATATATTTT. Residues: CASSVWKAGNTIYF.

This clone was seen just once. This chain links TRBV2 with TRBJ1-5, with 7 bases that match TRBD1. Per the germline V gene, CDR1 is SNHLY and CDR2 is FYNNEI. This CDR3 region has 15 residues. J gave up 0 bases and V 3 bases, and 2 bases lay outside the gene matches. Here the CDR3 reads CASSEGQYSNQPQHF. CDR3 DNA sequence: TGTGCCAGCAGTGAGGGACAGTATAGCAATCAGCCCCAGCATTTT.

CDR3 sequence: CASNPTGFAGNTIYF. The CDR3 bases are TGTGCCAGCAACCCGACAGGATTCGCTGGAAACACCATATATTTT. The genes are TRBV3-1 (or the pseudogene TRBV3-2) and TRBJ1-3, with a possible D match to TRBD1 (6 bases). CDR1 and CDR2 from the germline V gene are LGHDT and YNNKEL (reference sequence). This CDR3 spans 15 amino acids. V gave up 7 bases and J gave up 2 bases, with 15 bases separating them.